These T cell receptor beta chains were read from a single sample in a study of T cell repertoires in cytomegalovirus infection. Their recognized antigens are unknown. TCRdb re-derived calls from the reads in MiXCR, one entry per CDR3 protein. The profile shows 200,000 or so distinct CDR3 sequences, 35% to 40% of them singletons. The material sequenced was CD8+ T cells from cultured PBMCs, taken from culture after CMV antigen stimulation. Source of these receptors: a human donor in good health (CMV status not recorded). Some clones in this sample may be carry-over from other donors' samples. Both conserved end residues are part of each CDR3. The D gene is left open where the match is weak. A row's size may be missing; if present it is once, few, many or a size class.

TRBJ2-3 - TRBV12-3/TRBV12-4 once CASTLGTRTDTQYF TGTGCCAGCACCCTGGGTACTCGCACAGATACGCAGTATTTT
TRBJ1-1 TRBD1 TRBV11-2 few CASSPKADRLNTEAFF TGTGCCAGCAGCCCAAAGGCGGACAGGCTGAACACTGAAGCTTTCTTT
TRBJ1-5 - TRBV7-9 few CASSLESGITPDGNQPQHF TGTGCCAGCAGCTTAGAGTCCGGTATAACCCCCGATGGCAATCAGCCCCAGCATTTT
TRBJ1-1 - TRBV27 - CASTSSGRGRTEAFF TGTGCCAGCACGTCCTCCGGGAGGGGGAGAACTGAAGCTTTCTTT
TRBJ1-5 TRBD1 TRBV29-1 few CSVQGGREPQHF TGCAGCGTACAAGGGGGCCGGGAGCCCCAGCATTTT
TRBJ2-7 - TRBV20-1 - CSARYGSYEQYF TGCAGTGCTCGTTACGGATCCTACGAGCAGTACTTC
TRBJ1-2 - TRBV27 - CASSLSGFNYGYTF TGTGCCAGCAGTTTATCAGGGTTTAACTATGGCTACACCTTC
TRBJ2-7 - TRBV5-6 - CASSLWGGAEGYGDEQYF TGTGCCAGCAGCTTGTGGGGTGGAGCAGAGGGGTACGGTGACGAGCAGTACTTC
TRBJ2-1 - TRBV19 - CASSIAGDEQFF TGTGCCAGTAGTATAGCGGGAGATGAGCAGTTCTTC
TRBJ1-1 TRBD1 TRBV19 - CASSLDREGVSNTEAFF TGTGCCAGTAGTCTGGACAGGGAAGGAGTAAGCAACACTGAAGCTTTCTTT
TRBJ1-5 TRBD1 TRBV7-2 - CASSPSGRGSNQPQHF TGTGCCAGCAGCCCCAGCGGCAGGGGGTCGAATCAGCCCCAGCATTTT
TRBJ1-1 - TRBV11-2 many CASSGGIRTEAFF TGTGCCAGCAGCGGGGGGATACGCACTGAAGCTTTCTTT
TRBJ2-3 - TRBV20-1 - CSARDALVGSSDTQYF TGCAGTGCTAGAGACGCCCTCGTTGGCTCCTCAGATACGCAGTATTTT
TRBJ2-1 TRBD2 TRBV7-6 - CASSLTGTSNEQFF TGTGCCAGCAGCTTAACCGGGACTAGCAATGAGCAGTTCTTC
TRBJ2-3 - TRBV7-2 - CASSLRSLLADTQYF TGTGCCAGCAGCTTAAGGTCCTTACTAGCAGATACGCAGTATTTT
TRBJ1-2 TRBD1 TRBV12-5 - CASGLATYRGPGYGYTF TGTGCTAGTGGTTTGGCCACCTACAGGGGGCCTGGCTATGGCTACACCTTC
TRBJ2-7 TRBD2 TRBV11-1 - CASSLASGAGEQYF TGTGCCAGCAGCTTGGCTAGCGGAGCGGGCGAGCAGTACTTC
TRBJ2-7 - TRBV27 few CASSGQSSAYEQYF TGTGCCAGCAGTGGACAGTCCTCGGCCTACGAGCAGTACTTC
TRBJ2-3 TRBD1 TRBV28 - CASTQTGGTDTQYF TGTGCCAGCACGCAGACAGGGGGCACAGATACGCAGTATTTT
TRBJ2-1 - TRBV4-1 - CASSQWGNEQFF TGCGCCAGCAGCCAATGGGGGAATGAGCAGTTCTTC
TRBJ2-3 - TRBV7-9 - CASSLAPGVDTDTQYF TGTGCCAGCAGCCTCGCCCCGGGGGTTGACACAGATACGCAGTATTTT
TRBJ2-7 - TRBV28 few CASSFDPYEQYF TGTGCCAGCAGTTTTGACCCCTACGAGCAGTACTTC
TRBJ1-2 - TRBV10-2 - CTSSATGSYYGYTF TGCACCAGCAGTGCTACAGGGAGCTACTATGGCTACACCTTC
TRBJ2-1 - TRBV27 - CASTGGPNNEQFF TGTGCCAGCACTGGGGGCCCTAACAATGAGCAGTTCTTC
TRBJ2-2 - TRBV7-9 - CASSPHRAPTGELFF TGTGCCAGCAGCCCTCACAGGGCCCCCACCGGGGAGCTGTTTTTT
TRBJ2-2 TRBD1 TRBV7-9 few CASTQYRGRVAGELFF TGTGCCAGCACCCAGTACAGGGGGCGCGTTGCCGGGGAGCTGTTTTTT
TRBJ2-2 TRBD1 TRBV7-2 - CASSLPRDSPNTGELFF TGTGCCAGCAGCTTACCTAGGGACAGCCCGAACACCGGGGAGCTGTTTTTT
TRBJ2-1 - TRBV28 few CASSFRYNEQFF TGTGCCAGCAGTTTTCGGTACAATGAGCAGTTCTTC
TRBJ2-4 - TRBV7-9 few CASSLGVQVIQYF TGTGCCAGCAGCTTAGGAGTACAGGTGATTCAGTACTTC
TRBJ2-1 TRBD2 TRBV10-3 few CAISGGGTSGRGSEQFF TGTGCCATCAGTGGAGGTGGGACTAGCGGGAGGGGTTCTGAGCAGTTCTTC
TRBJ1-2 TRBD1 TRBV27 - CASSFFRDSNYGYTF TGTGCCAGCAGTTTCTTCCGGGACAGCAACTATGGCTACACCTTC
TRBJ1-2 TRBD1 TRBV10-3 many CAISESGQGAGYGYTF TGTGCCATCAGTGAGTCCGGACAGGGGGCTGGCTATGGCTACACCTTC
TRBJ1-5 - TRBV2 - CASSEGLQGNQPQHF TGTGCCAGCAGTGAAGGCCTACAGGGAAATCAGCCCCAGCATTTT
TRBJ2-2 - TRBV11-2 once CASSQTMRQSTGELFF TGTGCCAGCAGCCAGACTATGCGACAGAGCACCGGGGAGCTGTTTTTT
TRBJ2-2 - TRBV7-9 - CASTRTPYTGELFF TGTGCCAGCACCCGCACCCCATACACCGGGGAGCTGTTTTTT
TRBJ1-2 - TRBV27 once CASSFNGRDLYGYTF TGTGCCAGCAGTTTCAATGGTCGCGACCTCTATGGCTACACCTTC
TRBJ2-2 - TRBV29-1 few CSALAGANTGELFF TGCAGCGCCCTTGCGGGTGCGAACACCGGGGAGCTGTTTTTT
TRBJ2-2 TRBD2 TRBV28 - CASSLYYSGRHTGELLF TGTGCCAGCAGTTTATACTATAGCGGGAGGCACACCGGGGAGCTGCTTTTT
TRBJ2-4 - TRBV7-4 few CASSADSKAQYF TGTGCCAGCAGCGCGGACAGTAAGGCTCAGTACTTC
TRBJ2-3 TRBD2 TRBV20-1 - CSALQRERTDTQYF TGCAGTGCTCTTCAGCGGGAGCGGACAGATACGCAGTATTTT
TRBJ2-7 - TRBV6-1 - CASIRRYEQYF TGTGCCAGCATTCGGAGGTACGAGCAGTACTTC
TRBJ2-3 TRBD1 TRBV11-2 - CASRDRASTDTQYF TGTGCCAGCAGAGACAGGGCCTCCACAGATACGCAGTATTTT
TRBJ1-5 - TRBV28 many CASSYNLRRGRIGNQPQHF TGTGCCAGCAGCTACAACCTGAGACGGGGACGGATTGGCAATCAGCCCCAGCATTTT
TRBJ2-1 - TRBV24-1 many CATSDFARGDHNEQFF TGTGCCACCAGTGATTTCGCACGCGGAGACCACAATGAGCAGTTCTTC
TRBJ1-5 TRBD1 TRBV10-3 - CAVGSPGQGDQPQHF TGTGCCGTCGGTTCACCCGGACAGGGGGACCAGCCCCAGCATTTT
TRBJ2-1 TRBD2 TRBV20-1 few CSAKKRSGGYNEQFF TGCAGTGCTAAAAAAAGGAGCGGGGGGTACAATGAGCAGTTCTTC
TRBJ2-1 TRBD2 TRBV7-6 few CASNGGASYNEQFF TGTGCCAGCAACGGGGGGGCGTCCTACAATGAGCAGTTCTTC
TRBJ2-5 - TRBV30 many CAWSTSYLSGTQYF TGTGCCTGGAGTACGAGTTACCTGTCTGGGACCCAGTACTTC
TRBJ2-1 TRBD2 TRBV4-3 few CASSPLQASGGKFNEQFF TGCGCCAGCAGCCCCCTTCAGGCTAGCGGGGGGAAATTCAATGAGCAGTTCTTC
TRBJ2-1 - TRBV7-9 few CASSLVGGPGNEQFF TGTGCCAGCAGCTTAGTGGGGGGGCCGGGCAATGAGCAGTTCTTC
TRBJ2-1 TRBD1 TRBV11-2 - CASSFGTGLNEQFF TGTGCCAGCAGCTTCGGGACAGGGTTAAATGAGCAGTTCTTC
TRBJ1-5 - TRBV6-1 few CASSERYQPQHF TGTGCCAGCAGTGAACGTTATCAGCCCCAGCATTTT
TRBJ1-2 - TRBV20-1 - CSASDSRGYGYTF TGCAGTGCTTCGGACTCTCGGGGCTATGGCTACACCTTC
TRBJ2-5 - TRBV11-2 few CASRAQVGETQYF TGTGCCAGCAGGGCTCAGGTGGGAGAGACCCAGTACTTC
TRBJ2-7 - TRBV12-3/TRBV12-4 - CASSLGPTYEQYF TGTGCCAGCAGTTTAGGGCCTACCTACGAGCAGTACTTC